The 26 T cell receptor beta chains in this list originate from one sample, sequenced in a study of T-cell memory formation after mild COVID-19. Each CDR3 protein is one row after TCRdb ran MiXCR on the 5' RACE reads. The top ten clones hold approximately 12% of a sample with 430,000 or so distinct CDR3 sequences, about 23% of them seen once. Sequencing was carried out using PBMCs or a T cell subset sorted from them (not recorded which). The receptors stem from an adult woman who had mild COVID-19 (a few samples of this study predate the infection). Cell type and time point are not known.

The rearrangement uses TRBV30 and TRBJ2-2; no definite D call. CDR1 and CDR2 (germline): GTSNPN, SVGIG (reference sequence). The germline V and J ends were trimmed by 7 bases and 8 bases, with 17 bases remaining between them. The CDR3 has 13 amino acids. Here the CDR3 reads CAFLGLFTGELFF. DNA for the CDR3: TGTGCCTTTCTTGGCCTATTCACGGGGGAGCTGTTTTTT.

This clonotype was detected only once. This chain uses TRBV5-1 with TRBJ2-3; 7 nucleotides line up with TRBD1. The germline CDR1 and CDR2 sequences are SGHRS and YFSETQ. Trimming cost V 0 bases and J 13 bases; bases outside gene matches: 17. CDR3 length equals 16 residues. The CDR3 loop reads CASSLVDRLAATHEYF. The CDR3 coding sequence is TGCGCCAGCAGCTTGGTGGACAGGTTGGCCGCCACCCATGAGTATTTT.

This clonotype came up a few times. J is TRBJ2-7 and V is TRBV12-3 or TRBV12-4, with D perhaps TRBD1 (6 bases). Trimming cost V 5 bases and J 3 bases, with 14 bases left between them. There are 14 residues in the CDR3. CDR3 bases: TGTGCCAGCAGTCTACAGGGAGACCACTACGAGCAGTACTTC. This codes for CASSLQGDHYEQYF.

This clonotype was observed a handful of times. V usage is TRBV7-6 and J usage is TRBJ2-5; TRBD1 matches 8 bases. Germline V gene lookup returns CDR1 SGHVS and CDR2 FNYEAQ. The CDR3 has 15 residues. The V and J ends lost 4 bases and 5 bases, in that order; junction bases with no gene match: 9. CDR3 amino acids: CASSWQGAQKETQYF. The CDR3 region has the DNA TGTGCCAGCAGCTGGCAGGGGGCGCAAAAGGAGACCCAGTACTTC.

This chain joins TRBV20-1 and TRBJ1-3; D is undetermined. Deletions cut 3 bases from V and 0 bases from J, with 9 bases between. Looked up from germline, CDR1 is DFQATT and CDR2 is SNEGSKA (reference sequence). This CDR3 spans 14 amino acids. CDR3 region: CSARDRASGNTIYF. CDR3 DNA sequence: TGCAGTGCTAGGGACCGGGCCTCTGGAAACACCATATATTTT.

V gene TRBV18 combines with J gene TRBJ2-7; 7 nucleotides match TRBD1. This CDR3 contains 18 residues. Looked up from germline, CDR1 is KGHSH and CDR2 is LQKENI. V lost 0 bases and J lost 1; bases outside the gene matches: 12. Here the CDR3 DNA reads TGTGCCAGCTCACCACCGAACAGGGGCCAAATCGGTTCCTACGAGCAGTACTTC. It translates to CASSPPNRGQIGSYEQYF.

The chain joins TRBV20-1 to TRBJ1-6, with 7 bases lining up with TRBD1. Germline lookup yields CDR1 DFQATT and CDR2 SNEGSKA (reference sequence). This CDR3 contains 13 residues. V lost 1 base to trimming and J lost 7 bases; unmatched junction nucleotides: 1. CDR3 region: CSARADRNSPLHF. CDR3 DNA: TGCAGTGCTAGAGCGGACAGGAATTCACCCCTCCACTTT.

CDR3 sequence reads: CASDLGINEKLFF. Written as DNA, the CDR3 is TGTGCCAGCGATCTGGGGATTAATGAAAAACTGTTTTTT. This sequence joins TRBV6-6 and TRBJ1-4; D gene uncertain. Trimming shortened V by 8 bases and J by 4 bases, and 11 bases separated the two germline ends. The germline V gene encodes CDR1 MNHNY and CDR2 SVGAGI (reference sequence). The CDR3 sequence is 13 residues long.

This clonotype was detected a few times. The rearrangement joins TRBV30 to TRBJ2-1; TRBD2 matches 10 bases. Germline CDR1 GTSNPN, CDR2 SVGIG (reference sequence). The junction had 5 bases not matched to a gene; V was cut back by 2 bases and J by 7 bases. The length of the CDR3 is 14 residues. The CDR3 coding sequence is TGTGCCTGGAGTCGGCTAGCGGGAGTGAATGAGCAGTTCTTC. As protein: CAWSRLAGVNEQFF.

CDR3 DNA sequence: TGCGCCAGCAGCCAAGATCTCGGCGACGAGATCTACGAGCAGTACTTC. It translates to CASSQDLGDEIYEQYF. This chain uses TRBV4-3 with TRBJ2-7; no clear D. This CDR3 is built from 16 residues. CDR1 is LGHNA and CDR2 is YSLEER in the germline V gene. V lost 0 bases to trimming and J lost 3 bases, with 15 bases between them.

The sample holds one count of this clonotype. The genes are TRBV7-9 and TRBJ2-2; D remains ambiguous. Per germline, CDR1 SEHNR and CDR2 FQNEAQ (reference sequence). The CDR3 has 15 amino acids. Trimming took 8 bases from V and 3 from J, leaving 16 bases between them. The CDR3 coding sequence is TGTGCCAGCTTGGGAATAGCCCGGGACACCGGGGAGCTGTTTTTT. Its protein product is CASLGIARDTGELFF.

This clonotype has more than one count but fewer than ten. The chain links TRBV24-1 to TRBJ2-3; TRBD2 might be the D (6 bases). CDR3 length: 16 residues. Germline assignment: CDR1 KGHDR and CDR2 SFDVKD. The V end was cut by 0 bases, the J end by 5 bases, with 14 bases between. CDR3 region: CATSDLGTERGDTQYF. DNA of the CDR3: TGTGCCACCAGTGATTTGGGGACTGAACGAGGAGATACGCAGTATTTT.

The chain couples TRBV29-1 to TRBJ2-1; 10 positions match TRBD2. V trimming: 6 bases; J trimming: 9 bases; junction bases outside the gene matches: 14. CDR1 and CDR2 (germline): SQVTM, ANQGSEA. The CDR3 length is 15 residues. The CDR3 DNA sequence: TGCAGCGTGGGTTTTGGGAGCGGGGGGGCCGGTGAGCAGTTCTTC. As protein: CSVGFGSGGAGEQFF.

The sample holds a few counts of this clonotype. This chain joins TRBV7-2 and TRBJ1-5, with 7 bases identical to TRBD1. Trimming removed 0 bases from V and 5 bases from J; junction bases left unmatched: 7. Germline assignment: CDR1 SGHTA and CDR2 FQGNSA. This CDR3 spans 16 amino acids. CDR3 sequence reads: CASSLAGQGGYQPQHF. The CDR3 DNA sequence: TGTGCCAGCAGCTTAGCGGGGCAGGGGGGCTATCAGCCCCAGCATTTT.

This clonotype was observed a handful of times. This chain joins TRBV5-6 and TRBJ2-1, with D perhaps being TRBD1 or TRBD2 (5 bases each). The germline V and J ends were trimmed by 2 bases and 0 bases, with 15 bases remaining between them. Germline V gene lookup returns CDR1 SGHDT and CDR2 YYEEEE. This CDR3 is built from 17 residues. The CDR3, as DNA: TGTGCCAGCAGCTTCTTACCGGGACGGTACTCCTACAATGAGCAGTTCTTC. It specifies CASSFLPGRYSYNEQFF.

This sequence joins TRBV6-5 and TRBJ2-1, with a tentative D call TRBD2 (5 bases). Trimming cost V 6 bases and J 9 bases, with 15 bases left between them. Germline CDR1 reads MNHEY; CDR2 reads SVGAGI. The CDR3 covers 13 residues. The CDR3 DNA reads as TGTGCCAGCAGGCGCGGTAGCGATATTGAGCAGTTCTTC. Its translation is CASRRGSDIEQFF.

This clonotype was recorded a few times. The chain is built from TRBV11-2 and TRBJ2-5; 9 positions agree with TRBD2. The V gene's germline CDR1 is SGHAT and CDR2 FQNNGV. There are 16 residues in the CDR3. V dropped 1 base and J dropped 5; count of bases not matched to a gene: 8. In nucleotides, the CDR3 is TGTGCCAGCAGCTTAGCTGCGGGAGGGACTGGGGAGACCCAGTACTTC. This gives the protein CASSLAAGGTGETQYF. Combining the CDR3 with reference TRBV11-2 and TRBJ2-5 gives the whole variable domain EAGVAQSPRYKIIEKRQSVAFWCNPISGHATLYWYQQILGQGPKLLIQFQNNGVVDDSQLPKDRFSAERLKGVDSTLKIQPAKLEDSAVYLCASSLAAGGTGETQYFGPGTRLLVL.

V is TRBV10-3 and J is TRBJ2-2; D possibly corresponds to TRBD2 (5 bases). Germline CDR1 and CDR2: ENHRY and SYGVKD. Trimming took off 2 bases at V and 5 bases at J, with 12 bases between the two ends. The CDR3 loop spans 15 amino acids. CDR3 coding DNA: TGTGCCATCAGTGAGAGAGGGCCGCCGACCGGGGAGCTGTTTTTT. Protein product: CAISERGPPTGELFF.

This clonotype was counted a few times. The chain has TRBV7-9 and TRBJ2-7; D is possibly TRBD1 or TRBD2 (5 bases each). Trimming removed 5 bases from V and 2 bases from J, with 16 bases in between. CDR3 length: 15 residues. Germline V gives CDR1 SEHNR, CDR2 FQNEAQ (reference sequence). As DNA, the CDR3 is TGTGCCAGCAGCCCATTCCGGGACGGAACCTACGAGCAGTACTTC. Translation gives CASSPFRDGTYEQYF.

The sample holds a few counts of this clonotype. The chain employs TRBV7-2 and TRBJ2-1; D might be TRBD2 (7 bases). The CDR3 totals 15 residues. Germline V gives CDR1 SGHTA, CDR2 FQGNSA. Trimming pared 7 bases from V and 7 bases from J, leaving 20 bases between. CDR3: CASNLGRGARNEQFF. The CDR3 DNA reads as TGTGCCAGCAACCTAGGACGGGGGGCAAGGAATGAGCAGTTCTTC. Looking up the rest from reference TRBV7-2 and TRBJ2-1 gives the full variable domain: GAGVSQSPSNKVTEKGKDVELRCDPISGHTALYWYRQSLGQGLEFLIYFQGNSAPDKSGLPSDRFSAERTGGSVSTLTIQRTQQEDSAVYLCASNLGRGARNEQFFGPGTRLTVL.

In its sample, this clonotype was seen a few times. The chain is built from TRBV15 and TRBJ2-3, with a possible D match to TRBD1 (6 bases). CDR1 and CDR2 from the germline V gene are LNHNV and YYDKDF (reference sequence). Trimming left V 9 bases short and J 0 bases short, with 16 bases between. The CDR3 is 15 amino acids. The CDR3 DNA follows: TGTGCCACAGCAGACAGGCGATCTAGCACAGATACGCAGTATTTT. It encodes CATADRRSSTDTQYF.

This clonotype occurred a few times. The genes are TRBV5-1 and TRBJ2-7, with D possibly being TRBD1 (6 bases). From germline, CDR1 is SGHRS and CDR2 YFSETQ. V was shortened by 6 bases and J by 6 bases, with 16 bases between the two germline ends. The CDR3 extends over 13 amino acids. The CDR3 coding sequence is TGCGCCAGCACGACCTCCGTGGGGGCCGAGCAGTACTTC. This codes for CASTTSVGAEQYF.

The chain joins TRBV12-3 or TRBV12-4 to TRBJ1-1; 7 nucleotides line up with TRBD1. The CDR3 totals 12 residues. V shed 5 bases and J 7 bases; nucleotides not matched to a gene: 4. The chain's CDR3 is CASSTGAGEAFF. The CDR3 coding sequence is TGTGCCAGCAGTACAGGGGCAGGTGAAGCTTTCTTT.

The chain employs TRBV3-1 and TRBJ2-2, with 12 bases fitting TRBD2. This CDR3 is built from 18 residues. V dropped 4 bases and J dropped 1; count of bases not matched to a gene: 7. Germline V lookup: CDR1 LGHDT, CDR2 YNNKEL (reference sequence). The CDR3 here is CASSPLAGGNWNTGELFF. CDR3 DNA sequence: TGTGCCAGCAGCCCACTAGCGGGGGGAAATTGGAACACCGGGGAGCTGTTTTTT.

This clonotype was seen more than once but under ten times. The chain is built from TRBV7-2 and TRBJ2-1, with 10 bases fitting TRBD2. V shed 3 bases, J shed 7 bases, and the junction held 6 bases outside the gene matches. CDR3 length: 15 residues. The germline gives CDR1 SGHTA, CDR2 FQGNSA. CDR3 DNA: TGTGCCAGCAGCTTTGGACTAGCGGTCTTGAATGAGCAGTTCTTC. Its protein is CASSFGLAVLNEQFF.

CDR3 amino acids: CASTVFPGQGSYGYTF. The CDR3 DNA reads TGTGCCAGCACCGTTTTTCCGGGACAGGGGTCCTATGGCTACACCTTC. V usage is TRBV21-1 and J usage is TRBJ1-2; TRBD1, the table's D call, was not compared with the DNA. TRBV21-1 is annotated as a pseudogene. This CDR3 region has 16 residues.